This passage covers 17 T cell receptor beta chains from one sample sequenced in a study of blood T cell repertoires in COVID-19. The table came from immunoSEQ multiplex PCR; TCRdb's copy has only in-frame clones and leaves some out. The table records over 85,000 clones, more than 85% of them present only once. Sample: peripheral blood. The source of these receptors is a man aged 35 to 55 with acute or convalescent COVID-19.

The CDR3 protein is CASKAGYGYTF. CDR3 sequence (DNA): TGTGCCAGCAAGGCGGGCTATGGCTACACCTTC. This chain connects TRBV6-6 to TRBJ1-2; D unclear. Germline values: CDR1 MNHNY, CDR2 SVGAGI (reference sequence). This CDR3 spans 11 amino acids. V lost 7 bases and J 4 bases, leaving 7 bases between the germline ends.

The chain uses TRBV29-1 and TRBJ1-1, with D hard to call. Germline V gives CDR1 SQVTM, CDR2 ANQGSEA. The CDR3 sequence is 10 residues long. The ends were cut back, 7 bases at V and 5 bases at J, with 8 bases in the middle. The CDR3 sequence is CSAATTEAFF. The CDR3 nucleotides are TGCAGCGCTGCGACTACTGAAGCTTTCTTT.

This clone was counted between two and nine times. The chain joins TRBV5-1 to TRBJ1-3, with TRBD1 matching over 8 bases. Germline CDR1 is SGHRS and CDR2 is YFSETQ. This CDR3 spans 14 amino acids. After removal of 4 bases from V and 2 bases from J, the junction contained 2 bases not matched to a gene. The CDR3 DNA reads TGCGCCAGCAGCATGACAGGGGCTGGAAACACCATATATTTT. Protein product: CASSMTGAGNTIYF.

The rearrangement joins TRBV10-3 to TRBJ1-3; 10 nucleotides agree with TRBD1. Trimming took 6 bases from V and 3 from J; bases not matched to a gene: 5. Germline V gene data show CDR1 as ENHRY and CDR2 as SYGVKD. The CDR3 has 15 amino acids. The CDR3 loop reads CAISPGTGDGNTIYF. CDR3 bases: TGTGCCATCAGCCCCGGGACAGGGGATGGAAACACCATATATTTT.

The V and J genes are TRBV29-1 and TRBJ2-3, with TRBD2 matching 11 bases. The CDR3 is 14 amino acids. Germline CDR1 is SQVTM and CDR2 is ANQGSEA. Trimming removed 4 bases from V and 3 bases from J; junction bases left unmatched: 3. The CDR3 DNA is TGCAGCGTTGTTACTAGCGGGAGAACAGATACGCAGTATTTT. Protein sequence: CSVVTSGRTDTQYF.

The chain carries TRBV5-1 and TRBJ2-1; a weak D match, TRBD2 (6 bases). V was shortened by 0 bases and J by 2 bases, with 12 bases between the two germline ends. The germline gives CDR1 SGHRS, CDR2 YFSETQ. The CDR3 spans 16 residues. This CDR3 reads CASSLAGGSPYNEQFF. DNA for the CDR3: TGCGCCAGCAGCTTGGCCGGAGGGTCCCCCTACAATGAGCAGTTCTTC.

The rearrangement joins TRBV7-9 to TRBJ2-5; TRBD2 is a possible D gene (6 bases). Germline lookup yields CDR1 SEHNR and CDR2 FQNEAQ (reference sequence). Between the trimmed V and J ends, which lost 5 bases and 3 bases, there was a span of 13 bases. The CDR3 spans 14 residues. Here the CDR3 reads CASSPRGLKETQYF. The CDR3 DNA is TGTGCCAGCAGCCCACGGGGACTCAAAGAGACCCAGTACTTC.

J is TRBJ1-5 and V is TRBV5-1; D is possibly TRBD1 (5 bases). Per germline, CDR1 SGHRS and CDR2 YFSETQ. The V gene lost 4 bases and the J gene lost 2 bases, with 13 bases spanning the gap. The CDR3 covers 15 residues. The CDR3 DNA reads TGCGCCAGCAGCCCCACGGGGGGTGGCAATCAGCCCCAGCATTTT. Translating gives CASSPTGGGNQPQHF.

This chain links TRBV6-5 with TRBJ2-2, with 9 bases fitting TRBD1. V lost 6 bases, J lost 4 bases, and 6 bases stayed unmatched. This CDR3 is built from 15 residues. The germline V gene has CDR1 MNHEY and CDR2 SVGAGI. This CDR3 reads CASRRDRVSTGELFF. DNA of the CDR3: TGTGCCAGCAGGCGGGACAGGGTGTCCACCGGGGAGCTGTTTTTT.

This clone has only one observation. The chain uses TRBV15 and TRBJ2-7, with TRBD2 identical over 8 bases. Germline V gene lookup returns CDR1 LNHNV and CDR2 YYDKDF (reference sequence). After removal of 3 bases from V and 7 bases from J, the junction contained 17 bases not matched to a gene. The CDR3 runs to 17 residues. Written as DNA, the CDR3 is TGTGCCACCAGCAGTCTTCTAAGCGGGGGATTTTCGAGTGAGCAGTACTTC. Translated, it gives CATSSLLSGGFSSEQYF.

This clone was seen only once. The chain is built from TRBV6-1 and TRBJ2-3, with a possible D match to TRBD2 (5 bases). V was trimmed by 3 bases and J by 5 bases, leaving 6 bases between them. Germline CDR1 is MNHNS and CDR2 is SASEGT. The CDR3 contains 12 residues. DNA of the CDR3: TGTGCCAGCAGTGACACTAGAGATACGCAGTATTTT. It encodes CASSDTRDTQYF.

V usage is TRBV3-1 (or the pseudogene TRBV3-2) and J usage is TRBJ2-1; 11 nucleotides line up with TRBD1. The germline V gene has CDR1 LGHDT and CDR2 YNNKEL (reference sequence). CDR3 length: 15 residues. Trimming took 0 bases from V and 8 from J; bases not matched to a gene: 3. The CDR3 loop reads CASSQERTGGHEQFF. The CDR3 DNA is TGTGCCAGCAGCCAAGAAAGGACAGGGGGCCATGAGCAGTTCTTC.

The rearrangement joins TRBV25-1 to TRBJ2-5; 11 bases are a match to TRBD2. The CDR3 consists of 16 residues. V was pared by 1 base and J by 4 bases, with 5 bases of the junction left unmatched. Germline-derived CDR1 and CDR2 are MGHDK and SYGVNS. The CDR3 nucleotides are TGTGCCAGCAGTGAATGGGAACTAGCGGGGGTAGAGACCCAGTACTTC. Translation: CASSEWELAGVETQYF.

This rearrangement joins TRBV21-1 to TRBJ2-7; TRBD1 reflects the table's D call only, with no check against the DNA. TRBV21-1 is reported as a pseudogene. The CDR3 has 15 residues. The CDR3 sequence is CASSKGDRDGNEQYF. CDR3 coding DNA: TGTGCCAGCAGCAAAGGGGACAGGGACGGCAACGAGCAGTACTTC.

The J gene is TRBJ2-5, the V gene TRBV15; D is ambiguous. The V end lost 1 base, the J end lost 4 bases, and 13 bases lay between the germline ends. There are 15 residues in the CDR3. Germline CDR1 LNHNV, CDR2 YYDKDF (reference sequence). In DNA, the CDR3 is TGTGCCACCAGCAGAGCGCCCCAGGCCCGAGAGACCCAGTACTTC. Protein: CATSRAPQARETQYF.

This clone has a single count. This rearrangement joins TRBV14 to TRBJ2-3; the match to TRBD2 covers 8 bases. This CDR3 contains 16 residues. Looked up from germline, CDR1 is SGHDN and CDR2 is FVKESK. The ends lost 4 bases at V and 0 bases at J; junction bases unmatched: 6. The CDR3 reads CASSRRLASSTDTQYF. CDR3 nucleotide sequence: TGTGCCAGCAGCCGGAGACTAGCGTCTAGCACAGATACGCAGTATTTT.

Turning to this clone: The same CDR3 is also encoded by other DNA sequences in this sample. The V and J genes are TRBV18 and TRBJ2-5; the D gene is possibly TRBD1 (5 bases). V was pared by 3 bases and J by 4 bases, with 9 bases between. This CDR3 comprises 13 residues. Germline V CDR1 and CDR2: KGHSH, LQKENI. The CDR3 DNA sequence: TGTGCCAGCTCACCTGGCAGGGCAGAGACCCAGTACTTC. Protein sequence: CASSPGRAETQYF.